The clone carrying this T cell receptor (beta chain) has a single count. No antigen is known for it. This CDR3 spans 13 amino acids. CDR1 is LNHDA, CDR2 SQIVND, per germline (reference sequence). V lost 9 bases and J lost 2; bases outside the gene matches: 6. Only in-frame clones appear in the TCRdb table, and some are missing; sequencing was by immunoSEQ multiplex PCR. This table has some 130,000 clones, approximately 90% appearing once. The sample is drawn from a study of T cell responses to AZD1222 COVID-19 vaccine. Study-wide results and caveats: A reported finding is that nearly half of spike-specific TCRs target unmutated variant regions.

This TCR was sampled from an adult in good health. The starting material was peripheral blood, obtained on day 0 of AZD1222 vaccination. The V call is TRBV19, the J call TRBJ2-7, with 8 bases matching TRBD1. Here the CDR3 reads CASFGTGAYEQYF. The CDR3 DNA is TGTGCCAGCTTCGGGACAGGCGCCTACGAGCAGTACTTC.